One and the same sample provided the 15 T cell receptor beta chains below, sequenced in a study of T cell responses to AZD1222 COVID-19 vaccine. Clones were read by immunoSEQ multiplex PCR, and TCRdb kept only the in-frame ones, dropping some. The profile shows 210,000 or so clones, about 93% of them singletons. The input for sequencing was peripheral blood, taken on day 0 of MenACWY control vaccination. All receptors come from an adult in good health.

CDR3 nucleotide sequence: TGTGCCAGTAGTATAGAAGGCCAGGGGGCTCGTCAGCCCCAGCATTTT. This gives the protein CASSIEGQGARQPQHF. The chain carries TRBV19 and TRBJ1-5, with 8 nucleotides matching TRBD1. V was clipped by 0 bases and J by 6 bases; unmatched bases: 7. Germline assignment: CDR1 LNHDA and CDR2 SQIVND (reference sequence). The CDR3 is 16 residues long.

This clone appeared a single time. Written as DNA, the CDR3 is TGTGCCAGCAGCGTAGGGGGTAGCGGGGCGACCGGGGAGCTGTTTTTT. It is translated as CASSVGGSGATGELFF. V gene TRBV9 combines with J gene TRBJ2-2; 8 positions agree with TRBD2. Trimming cost V 0 bases and J 5 bases; bases outside gene matches: 6. The CDR3 has 16 amino acids. Germline V gene lookup returns CDR1 SGDLS and CDR2 YYNGEE. Complete variable domain (other parts from reference TRBV9 and TRBJ2-2): DSGVTQTPKHLITATGQRVTLRCSPRSGDLSVYWYQQSLDQGLQFLIQYYNGEERAKGNILERFSAQQFPDLHSELNLSSLELGDSALYFCASSVGGSGATGELFFGEGSRLTVL.

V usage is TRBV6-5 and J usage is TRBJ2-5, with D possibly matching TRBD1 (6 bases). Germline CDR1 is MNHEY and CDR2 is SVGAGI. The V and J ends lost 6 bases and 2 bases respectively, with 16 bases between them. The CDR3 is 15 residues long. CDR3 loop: CASSNRDKLQETQYF. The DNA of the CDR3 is TGTGCCAGCAGCAACCGGGACAAGTTACAAGAGACCCAGTACTTC.

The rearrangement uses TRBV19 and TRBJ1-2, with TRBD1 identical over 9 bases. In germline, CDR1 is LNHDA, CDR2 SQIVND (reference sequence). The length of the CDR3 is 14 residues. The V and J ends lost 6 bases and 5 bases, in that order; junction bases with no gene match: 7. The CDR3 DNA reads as TGTGCCAGTAGCAGGACAGGGGTAGATTATGGCTACACCTTC. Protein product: CASSRTGVDYGYTF.

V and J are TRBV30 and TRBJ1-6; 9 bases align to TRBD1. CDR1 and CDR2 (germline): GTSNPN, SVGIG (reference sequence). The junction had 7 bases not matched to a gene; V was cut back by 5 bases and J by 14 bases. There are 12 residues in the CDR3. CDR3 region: CAWGTGLSSLHF. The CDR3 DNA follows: TGTGCCTGGGGGACAGGGTTGTCGTCCCTCCACTTT.

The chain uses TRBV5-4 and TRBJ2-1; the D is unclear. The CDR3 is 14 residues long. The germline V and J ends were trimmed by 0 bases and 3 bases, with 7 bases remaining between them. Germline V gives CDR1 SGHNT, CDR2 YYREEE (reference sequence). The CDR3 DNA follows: TGTGCCAGCAGCTTGGGGGCTATCTACAATGAGCAGTTCTTC. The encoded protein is CASSLGAIYNEQFF.

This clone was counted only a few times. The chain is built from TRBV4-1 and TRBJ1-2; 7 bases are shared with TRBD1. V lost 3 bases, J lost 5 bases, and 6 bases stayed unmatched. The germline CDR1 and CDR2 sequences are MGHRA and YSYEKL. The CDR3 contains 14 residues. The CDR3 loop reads CASSQTGMAYGYTF. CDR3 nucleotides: TGCGCCAGCAGCCAGACAGGGATGGCATATGGCTACACCTTC.

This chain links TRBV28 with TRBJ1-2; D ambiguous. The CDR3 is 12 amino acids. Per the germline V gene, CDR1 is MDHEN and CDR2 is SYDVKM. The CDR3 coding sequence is TGTGTCGCCGGGCTTCACCCCTATGGCTACACCTTC. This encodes CVAGLHPYGYTF.

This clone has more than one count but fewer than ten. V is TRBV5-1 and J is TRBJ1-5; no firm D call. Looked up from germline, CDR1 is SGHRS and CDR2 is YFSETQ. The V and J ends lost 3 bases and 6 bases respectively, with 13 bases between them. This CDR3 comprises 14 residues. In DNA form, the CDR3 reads TGCGCCAGCAGCTCATCAGTAGGTAGTCAGCCCCAGCATTTT. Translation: CASSSSVGSQPQHF.

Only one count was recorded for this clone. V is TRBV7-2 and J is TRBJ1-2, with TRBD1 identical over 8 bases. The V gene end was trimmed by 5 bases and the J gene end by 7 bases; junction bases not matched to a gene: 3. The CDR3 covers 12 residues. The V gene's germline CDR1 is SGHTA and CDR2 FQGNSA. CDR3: CASSTGGGGYTF. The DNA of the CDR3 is TGTGCCAGCAGCACAGGGGGTGGTGGCTACACCTTC.

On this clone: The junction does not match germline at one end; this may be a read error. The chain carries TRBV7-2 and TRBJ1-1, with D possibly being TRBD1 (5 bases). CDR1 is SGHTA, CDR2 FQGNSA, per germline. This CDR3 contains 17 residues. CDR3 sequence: CASSLAFGRAWNTEAFF. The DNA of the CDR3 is TGTGCCAGCAGCCTAGCCTTCGGCAGGGCTTGGAACACTGAAGCTTTCTTT.

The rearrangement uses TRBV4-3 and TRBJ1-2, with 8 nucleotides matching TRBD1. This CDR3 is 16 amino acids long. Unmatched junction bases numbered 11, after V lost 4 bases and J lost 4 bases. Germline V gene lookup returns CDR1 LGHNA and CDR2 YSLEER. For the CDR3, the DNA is TGCGCCAGCAGCCCGTTGGGGACAGGACCTATCTATGGCTACACCTTC. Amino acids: CASSPLGTGPIYGYTF.

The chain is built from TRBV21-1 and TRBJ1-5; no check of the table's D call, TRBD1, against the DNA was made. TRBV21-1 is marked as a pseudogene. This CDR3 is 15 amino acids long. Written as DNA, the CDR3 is TGTGCCAGCAGCCCAGTTAGACAGGACAGACAACCCCAGCATTTT. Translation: CASSPVRQDRQPQHF.

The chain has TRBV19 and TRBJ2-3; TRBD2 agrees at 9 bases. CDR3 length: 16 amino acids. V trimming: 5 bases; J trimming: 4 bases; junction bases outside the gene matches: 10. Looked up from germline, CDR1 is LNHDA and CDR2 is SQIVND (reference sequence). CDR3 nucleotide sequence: TGTGCCAGTAGTCCAGGTGGCGGGGGGGCATCAGATACGCAGTATTTT. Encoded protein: CASSPGGGGASDTQYF. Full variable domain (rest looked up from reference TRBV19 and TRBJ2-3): DGGITQSPKYLFRKEGQNVTLSCEQNLNHDAMYWYRQDPGQGLRLIYYSQIVNDFQKGDIAEGYSVSREKKESFPLTVTSAQKNPTAFYLCASSPGGGGASDTQYFGPGTRLTVL.

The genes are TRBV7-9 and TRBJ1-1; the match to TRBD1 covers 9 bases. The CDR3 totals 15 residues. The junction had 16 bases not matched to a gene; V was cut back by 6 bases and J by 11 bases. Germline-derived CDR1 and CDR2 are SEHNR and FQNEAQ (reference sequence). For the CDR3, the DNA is TGTGCCAGCAGTACCCAAACAGGACAGGGGACTATCGCTTTCTTT. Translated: CASSTQTGQGTIAFF.